A single T cell receptor beta chain is shown here with its context. The antigen is undetermined. No conserved phenylalanine or tryptophan ends this CDR3, so it is likely a read error. Because the CDR3's place on the DNA is in doubt, the DNA is left out and the CDR3 is given as listed by TCRdb. This sample was included in a study of cytomegalovirus exposure and HLA in healthy donors. CDR1 MNHEY and CDR2 SMNVEV come from the germline V gene (reference sequence). The CDR3 length equals 11 residues, ends included. Both 60 Vbeta primers and 13 Jbeta primers went into the PCR. The data were produced by immunoSEQ multiplex PCR, yet TCRdb's version contains in-frame clones alone and is incomplete. The sample includes some 80,000 clones, about 78% of them seen just once. Study results and caveats: A highly shared variant cluster was judged a likely technical artifact.

The specimen sequenced was PBMCs. The clonotype comes from a middle-aged man in good health and CMV-seronegative. The chain has TRBV27 and TRBJ2-7; the table calls TRBD2, which could not be checked here. The CDR3 loop is CASSLSREADH.